This entry lists 10 T cell receptor beta chains sequenced from one sample in a study of T-cell memory formation after mild COVID-19. Using its own MiXCR run on the 5' RACE reads, TCRdb lists one record per CDR3 protein. The sample records just over 60,000 distinct CDR3 sequences, over 8.5% being singletons. Sequencing was performed on PBMCs or a T cell subset sorted from them (not recorded which). Receptors originate from a man between 18 and 29 years old who had mild COVID-19 (a few samples of this study predate the infection). Cell type and time point are not known.

A few counts support this clonotype. The chain employs TRBV7-2 and TRBJ2-1; tentatively, D is TRBD2 (6 bases). With 5 bases removed from V and 9 bases from J, the gap between germline ends came to 11 bases. The CDR3 is 12 amino acids. Germline-derived CDR1 and CDR2 are SGHTA and FQGNSA. In DNA form, the CDR3 reads TGTGCCAGCAGCCTCGGGGGAGGTGAGCAGTTCTTC. Protein product: CASSLGGGEQFF.

The rearrangement joins TRBV7-8 to TRBJ1-2; a weak D match, TRBD1 (5 bases). Looked up from germline, CDR1 is SGHVS and CDR2 is FQNEAQ. The CDR3 has 16 residues. The ends were cut back, 0 bases at V and 4 bases at J, with 15 bases in the middle. The DNA for the CDR3 is TGTGCCAGCAGCTTAGCGCTGGGGGGAAGAGGCTATGGCTACACCTTC. Its translation: CASSLALGGRGYGYTF.

The chain links TRBV6-6 to TRBJ1-5; tentative D call: TRBD1 (6 bases). Per the germline V gene, CDR1 is MNHNY and CDR2 is SVGAGI (reference sequence). This CDR3 is 14 amino acids long. V gave up 4 bases and J gave up 4 bases, with 11 bases separating them. The DNA of the CDR3 is TGTGCCAGCAGTTTATACAGGGCTAATCAGCCCCAGCATTTT. This translates into CASSLYRANQPQHF.

This clonotype was seen repeatedly, ten times or more. J is TRBJ2-7 and V is TRBV10-3; D is possibly TRBD1 (8 bases). Germline CDR1 and CDR2: ENHRY and SYGVKD. The CDR3 runs 15 residues. V was cut by 10 bases and J by 0 bases, with 19 bases left in between. In nucleotides, the CDR3 is TGTGCCACCAAGGGAGGGACAGGCCTCTCCTACGAGCAGTACGTC. Protein: CATKGGTGLSYEQYV.

This clonotype was observed at least ten times. The CDR3 loop reads CAIGGSTGELFF. The CDR3 DNA is TGTGCCATTGGAGGGTCCACCGGGGAGCTGTTTTTT. The J gene is TRBJ2-2, the V gene TRBV2; D may be TRBD2 (6 bases). V was shortened by 10 bases and J by 4 bases, with 10 bases between the two germline ends. The CDR3 length is 12 residues. CDR1 and CDR2 from the germline V gene are SNHLY and FYNNEI.

The chain links TRBV7-2 to TRBJ1-2, with 9 bases lining up with TRBD1. CDR3 size: 16 residues. Germline V gene lookup returns CDR1 SGHTA and CDR2 FQGNSA. Trimming cost V 1 base and J 0 bases; bases outside gene matches: 3. The CDR3 DNA follows: TGTGCCAGCAGCTTAGAGGGGGACAGGGCTAACTATGGCTACACCTTC. It specifies CASSLEGDRANYGYTF.

This sequence joins TRBV5-6 and TRBJ1-5, with 9 bases fitting TRBD1. Germline V lookup: CDR1 SGHDT, CDR2 YYEEEE. The trim removed 4 bases at V and 3 bases at J, leaving 2 bases unmatched. CDR3 size: 14 residues. In DNA, the CDR3 is TGTGCCAGCAGCGGGACAGGGCTCAATCAGCCCCAGCATTTT. As protein: CASSGTGLNQPQHF.

The chain carries TRBV5-4 and TRBJ1-1; D possibly corresponds to TRBD1 (5 bases). Germline CDR1 is SGHNT and CDR2 is YYREEE (reference sequence). The CDR3 sequence is 15 residues long. V was cut by 4 bases and J by 4 bases, with 17 bases left in between. The CDR3 here is CASSDKGRLGTEAFF. The CDR3 region has the DNA TGTGCCAGCAGCGACAAGGGGAGGTTGGGCACTGAAGCTTTCTTT.

At least ten counts were recorded for this clonotype. The chain uses TRBV7-3 and TRBJ2-2; 9 bases are shared with TRBD1. This CDR3 region has 19 residues. The germline CDR1 and CDR2 sequences are SGHTA and FQGTGA. V lost 5 bases and J lost 0; bases outside the gene matches: 13. CDR3 in DNA: TGTGCCAGCAGCCAGGGACAGGGAGGGGGATCCGCGAACACCGGGGAGCTGTTTTTT. Its translation is CASSQGQGGGSANTGELFF. Full variable domain (missing parts from reference TRBV7-3 and TRBJ2-2): GAGVSQTPSNKVTEKGKYVELRCDPISGHTALYWYRQSLGQGPEFLIYFQGTGAADDSGLPNDRFFAVRPEGSVSTLKIQRTERGDSAVYLCASSQGQGGGSANTGELFFGEGSRLTVL.

The chain has TRBV3-1 and TRBJ2-5; 9 bases line up with TRBD1. CDR3 length: 14 amino acids. Germline V CDR1 and CDR2: LGHDT, YNNKEL (reference sequence). V shed 4 bases, J shed 5 bases, and the junction held 5 bases outside the gene matches. CDR3 region: CASSPWTGVETQYF. The CDR3 DNA follows: TGTGCCAGCAGCCCGTGGACAGGGGTGGAGACCCAGTACTTC.